Here is one T cell receptor (beta chain) with its context. Antigen specificity is unknown. This sample stems from a study of radiotherapy plus CTLA-4 blockade in lung cancer. CDR1 and CDR2 from the germline V gene are MGHRA and YSYEKL. This CDR3 spans 15 amino acids. V dropped 6 bases and J dropped 7; count of bases not matched to a gene: 9. Clones were sequenced by immunoSEQ multiplex PCR, and TCRdb holds only the in-frame ones, with some missing. The sample has fewer than 45,000 clones; 75% to 90% are singletons. The study's findings and limits: Early clone dynamics of blood T cells, plus interferon-beta, reportedly predicted response best.

This TCR was sampled from a human donor with non-small cell lung cancer who had stable disease on radiotherapy plus ipilimumab. The rearrangement uses TRBV4-1 and TRBJ1-6; 7 bases fit TRBD1. Here the sequenced sample was peripheral blood, taken from a patient treated with radiotherapy plus ipilimumab. The CDR3: CASSRTGTVNSPLHF. CDR3 DNA sequence: TGCGCCAGCAGTCGGACCGGGACAGTCAATTCACCCCTCCACTTT.